The 31 T cell receptor beta chains below all came from one sample that was sequenced in a study of CD8 T cells in ankylosing spondylitis. TCRdb passed the 5' RACE reads through MiXCR, listing each CDR3 protein once. The sample consists of 200,000 or so distinct CDR3 sequences, 10% to 15% of them appearing once. Material for sequencing was blood, either unsorted or a sorted T cell fraction (not recorded which). Receptors originate from a female donor with ankylosing spondylitis or in good health (not recorded which).

Many counts were recorded for this clonotype. The J gene is TRBJ2-7, the V gene TRBV19; D uncertain. Trimming removed 6 bases from V and 2 bases from J, with 11 bases in between. CDR3 length: 13 residues. In germline, CDR1 is LNHDA, CDR2 SQIVND (reference sequence). In DNA, the CDR3 is TGTGCCAGTAGCAATGCCAACGCCTACGAGCAGTACTTC. Protein sequence: CASSNANAYEQYF.

This clonotype has ten or more counts. The CDR3 is CSGGQMNTEAFF. As DNA, the CDR3 is TGCAGCGGGGGACAGATGAACACTGAAGCTTTCTTT. The chain employs TRBV29-1 and TRBJ1-1; TRBD1 aligns across 7 bases. The CDR3 has 12 residues. V dropped 7 bases and J dropped 0; count of bases not matched to a gene: 2. The V gene's germline CDR1 is SQVTM and CDR2 ANQGSEA.

This clonotype came up many times. V is TRBV4-3 and J is TRBJ2-1; D gene ambiguous. Germline V CDR1 and CDR2: LGHNA, YSLEER. V lost 1 base, J lost 12 bases, and 10 bases lay in between. The CDR3 extends over 12 amino acids. The CDR3 DNA sequence: TGCGCCAGCAGCCAAGGGGGTAGCTCGCAGTTCTTC. It specifies CASSQGGSSQFF.

This clonotype was picked up many times. The rearrangement uses TRBV2 and TRBJ1-6; D is possibly TRBD1 (6 bases). Germline V gene data show CDR1 as SNHLY and CDR2 as FYNNEI. The CDR3 sequence is 13 residues long. With 6 bases removed from V and 10 bases from J, the gap between germline ends came to 13 bases. CDR3 bases: TGTGCCAGCAGCGAACAGGGACCCTCACCCCTCCACTTT. As protein: CASSEQGPSPLHF.

This clonotype was seen repeatedly, ten times or more. This sequence joins TRBV12-3 or TRBV12-4 and TRBJ2-7; possibly TRBD1 for D (6 bases). The CDR3 runs to 13 residues. V lost 3 bases and J 6 bases, leaving 12 bases between the germline ends. The CDR3 is CASSFHRDGEQYF. CDR3 DNA: TGTGCCAGCAGTTTTCACAGGGATGGCGAGCAGTACTTC.

In its sample, this clonotype was seen many times. The chain is built from TRBV28 and TRBJ2-7; D gene unclear. The CDR3 is 14 residues long. Trimming took off 2 bases at V and 7 bases at J, with 15 bases between the two ends. The V gene's germline CDR1 is MDHEN and CDR2 SYDVKM. The CDR3 DNA sequence: TGTGCCAGCAGTTTACTAGACGGTTCACGGGAGCAGTACTTC. It translates to CASSLLDGSREQYF. The variable domain in full, with the rest retrieved from reference TRBV28 and TRBJ2-7, is DVKVTQSSRYLVKRTGEKVFLECVQDMDHENMFWYRQDPGLGLRLIYFSYDVKMKEKGDIPEGYSVSREKKERFSLILESASTNQTSMYLCASSLLDGSREQYFGPGTRLTVT.

This clonotype was observed a handful of times. This chain uses TRBV6-1 with TRBJ2-2, with TRBD2 matching 9 bases. Germline V lookup: CDR1 MNHNS, CDR2 SASEGT. V gave up 5 bases and J gave up 1 base; unmatched junction bases: 8. CDR3 length equals 17 residues. The CDR3 here is CASSPGTSWMNTGELFF. For the CDR3, the DNA is TGTGCCAGCAGTCCCGGGACTAGCTGGATGAACACCGGGGAGCTGTTTTTT.

This clonotype was seen a handful of times. V is TRBV20-1 and J is TRBJ2-3, with TRBD1 matching over 7 bases. Germline V CDR1 and CDR2: DFQATT, SNEGSKA (reference sequence). This CDR3 spans 14 amino acids. V trimming: 5 bases; J trimming: 4 bases; junction bases outside the gene matches: 9. The CDR3: CSASGGDDPDTQYF. The CDR3 DNA is TGCAGTGCTTCAGGGGGAGATGATCCAGATACGCAGTATTTT.

A remark on this clonotype: A much larger clone sits a single nucleotide away, making a read error possible. The chain combines TRBV5-1 with TRBJ2-1, with D tentatively TRBD1 (7 bases). Between the trimmed V and J ends, which lost 7 bases and 2 bases, there was a span of 19 bases. The CDR3 length is 16 residues. Germline V gene sequence: CDR1 SGHRS, CDR2 YFSETQ. The CDR3 sequence is CASGQVGGSPYNEQFF. The CDR3 DNA reads TGCGCCAGCGGACAGGTGGGGGGTAGCCCCTACAATGAGCAGTTCTTC.

This chain links TRBV20-1 with TRBJ2-5; D is ambiguous. V shed 2 bases and J shed 1 base, with 11 bases lying between them. The CDR3 consists of 14 residues. The germline V gene encodes CDR1 DFQATT and CDR2 SNEGSKA (reference sequence). As DNA, the CDR3 is TGCAGTGCTAGAATACGTCGCAGCCAAGAGACCCAGTACTTC. Amino acid sequence: CSARIRRSQETQYF.

The rearrangement uses TRBV20-1 and TRBJ1-1; D perhaps matches TRBD1 (6 bases). The CDR3 sequence is 13 residues long. Germline loops: CDR1 DFQATT, CDR2 SNEGSKA (reference sequence). Trimming removed 4 bases at V and 2 bases at J, with 11 bases between. The CDR3 spells CSATPGGNTEAFF. The CDR3 DNA reads TGCAGTGCTACCCCCGGGGGCAACACTGAAGCTTTCTTT.

At least ten counts were recorded for this clonotype. V is TRBV6-4 and J is TRBJ2-3; D is tentatively TRBD1 or TRBD2 (6 bases each). Between the trimmed V and J ends, which lost 4 bases and 6 bases, there was a span of 8 bases. The CDR3 has 12 amino acids. Germline V lookup: CDR1 MRHNA, CDR2 SNTAGT. CDR3 region: CASSAGGDTQYF. CDR3 coding DNA: TGTGCCAGCAGTGCCGGGGGCGATACGCAGTATTTT.

This clonotype was observed many times. V gene TRBV3-1 combines with J gene TRBJ2-1, with D possibly TRBD2 on 6 matching bases. Looked up from germline, CDR1 is LGHDT and CDR2 is YNNKEL (reference sequence). V was cut by 1 base and J by 5 bases, with 9 bases left in between. There are 14 residues in the CDR3. DNA for the CDR3: TGTGCCAGCAGCCAAGTGGGACTCAACAATGAGCAGTTCTTC. It encodes CASSQVGLNNEQFF.

This clonotype has a count of ten or more. At one end, the junction sequence differs from germline, possibly due to a read error. CDR3 nucleotide sequence: TGTGCCAGCAGCCTAGGACTAGCGGGGGATGAGCAGTTCTTC. Translating it yields CASSLGLAGDEQFF. This chain connects TRBV5-1 to TRBJ2-1, with 13 bases lining up with TRBD2. The CDR3 totals 14 residues. In germline, CDR1 is SGHRS, CDR2 YFSETQ.

This clonotype has just a few counts. The chain has TRBV7-3 and TRBJ2-1; TRBD2 agrees at 9 bases. Germline values: CDR1 SGHTA, CDR2 FQGTGA. Trimming at V came to 5 bases and at J to 7 bases, leaving 9 bases not matched to a gene. The length of the CDR3 is 15 residues. This CDR3 is CASSQASGNRNEQFF. The CDR3 nucleotides read TGTGCCAGCAGCCAGGCTAGCGGGAATAGAAATGAGCAGTTCTTC. The variable domain in full, completed from reference TRBV7-3 and TRBJ2-1, reads GAGVSQTPSNKVTEKGKYVELRCDPISGHTALYWYRQSLGQGPEFLIYFQGTGAADDSGLPNDRFFAVRPEGSVSTLKIQRTERGDSAVYLCASSQASGNRNEQFFGPGTRLTVL.

This clonotype was seen ten or more times. This chain joins TRBV20-1 and TRBJ2-1; tentative D call: TRBD1 (6 bases). The CDR3 length is 11 residues. In germline, CDR1 is DFQATT, CDR2 SNEGSKA (reference sequence). Trimming cost V 3 bases and J 7 bases, with 7 bases left between them. The CDR3 protein is CSASGTNEQFF. The CDR3 DNA sequence: TGCAGTGCTAGTGGGACAAATGAGCAGTTCTTC.

The rearrangement uses TRBV7-8 and TRBJ2-3; no reliable D call. The CDR3 totals 16 residues. Germline assignment: CDR1 SGHVS and CDR2 FQNEAQ. Deletions cut 2 bases from V and 2 bases from J, with 14 bases between. For the CDR3, the DNA is TGTGCCAGCAGCTTAACAGTAGGCGAGTTCACAGATACGCAGTATTTT. Encoded protein: CASSLTVGEFTDTQYF.

With respect to this clonotype: Relative to the germline gene, one junction end is altered; a read error may explain this. The chain combines TRBV28 with TRBJ1-1; no clear D gene. In germline, CDR1 is MDHEN, CDR2 SYDVKM. The length of the CDR3 is 12 residues. The CDR3 region is CVSWDTNTEAFF. Written as DNA, the CDR3 is TGTGTCAGCTGGGATACCAACACTGAAGCTTTCTTT. Using reference TRBV28 and TRBJ1-1 for the parts outside the CDR3, the full variable domain is DVKVTQSSRYLVKRTGEKVFLECVQDMDHENMFWYRQDPGLGLRLIYFSYDVKMKEKGDIPEGYSVSREKKERFSLILESASTNQTSMYLCVSWDTNTEAFFGQGTRLTVV.

This clonotype is labeled as large. This chain uses TRBV10-3 with TRBJ1-2; D perhaps matches TRBD1 (5 bases). The CDR3 sequence is 16 residues long. V lost 6 bases and J 0 bases, leaving 17 bases between the germline ends. The V gene's germline CDR1 is ENHRY and CDR2 SYGVKD. The CDR3 DNA sequence: TGTGCCATCAGGGACCTCGACAGTATAGCTAACTATGGCTACACCTTC. This sequence encodes CAIRDLDSIANYGYTF.

This clonotype was found many times. The chain combines TRBV20-1 with TRBJ2-7; the D gene is possibly TRBD2 (5 bases). Per germline, CDR1 DFQATT and CDR2 SNEGSKA (reference sequence). Between the trimmed V and J ends, which lost 0 bases and 5 bases, there was a span of 11 bases. The CDR3 totals 13 residues. Here the CDR3 DNA reads TGCAGTGCTAGAGATGACTACAGAAACGAGCAGTACTTC. Its protein product is CSARDDYRNEQYF.

This chain links TRBV11-1 with TRBJ2-2; 8 nucleotides agree with TRBD1. Germline loops: CDR1 SGHAT, CDR2 FQDESV (reference sequence). V lost 5 bases and J lost 3; bases outside the gene matches: 14. The CDR3 has 18 residues. CDR3: CASSPSRDRRLYTGELFF. The CDR3 bases are TGTGCCAGCAGCCCGAGCAGGGACAGGAGGTTGTACACCGGGGAGCTGTTTTTT.

This clonotype was seen many times. The chain has TRBV7-9 and TRBJ1-2; no clear D. The V and J ends lost 5 bases and 2 bases respectively, with 21 bases between them. The germline V gene has CDR1 SEHNR and CDR2 FQNEAQ (reference sequence). The CDR3 consists of 17 residues. The CDR3 protein is CASSPTSDKERNYGYTF. The CDR3 nucleotides are TGTGCCAGCAGCCCTACGAGCGACAAGGAACGCAACTATGGCTACACCTTC.

This clonotype came up a few times. V is TRBV24-1 and J is TRBJ2-7, with D possibly called TRBD1 or TRBD2 (6 bases each). The CDR3 is made up of 15 amino acids. The germline V and J ends were trimmed by 4 bases and 4 bases, with 16 bases remaining between them. CDR1 and CDR2 from the germline V gene are KGHDR and SFDVKD. The CDR3 sequence is CATSDLTGGTYEQYF. The CDR3 coding sequence is TGTGCCACCAGTGACCTGACAGGCGGGACGTACGAGCAGTACTTC.

This clonotype came up many times. V gene TRBV6-6 combines with J gene TRBJ1-2, with D perhaps TRBD1 (6 bases). The CDR3 spans 13 residues. Germline assignment: CDR1 MNHNY and CDR2 SVGAGI (reference sequence). Trimming cost V 8 bases and J 2 bases, with 12 bases left between them. This CDR3 reads CASWGDTNYGYTF. CDR3 DNA: TGTGCCAGCTGGGGGGACACGAACTATGGCTACACCTTC.

This clonotype was recorded many times. This chain uses TRBV28 with TRBJ2-1; D might be TRBD2 (6 bases). V was cut by 7 bases and J by 1 base, with 14 bases left in between. There are 15 residues in the CDR3. Germline values: CDR1 MDHEN, CDR2 SYDVKM. The CDR3: CASTRLEGSYNEQFF. CDR3 bases: TGTGCCAGCACCCGTCTGGAGGGGTCCTACAATGAGCAGTTCTTC.

The chain links TRBV11-2 to TRBJ2-4; weak D call: TRBD1 (7 bases). Trimming pared 5 bases from V and 5 bases from J, leaving 10 bases between. Germline assignment: CDR1 SGHAT and CDR2 FQNNGV. This CDR3 region has 13 residues. The CDR3 loop is CASSGGTENIQYF. In DNA, the CDR3 is TGTGCCAGCAGCGGCGGGACAGAAAACATTCAGTACTTC.

In this sample, this clonotype turned up a few times. This chain uses TRBV13 with TRBJ1-1; D possibly corresponds to TRBD1 (5 bases). The CDR3 extends over 15 amino acids. The V end lost 0 bases, the J end lost 3 bases, and 11 bases lay between the germline ends. Germline assignment: CDR1 PRHDT and CDR2 FYEKMQ (reference sequence). The CDR3 DNA is TGTGCCAGCAGCTTAGGACCGGGGGGGTACACTGAAGCTTTCTTT. Its translation: CASSLGPGGYTEAFF. Full variable domain (outside the CDR3, taken from reference TRBV13 and TRBJ1-1): AAGVIQSPRHLIKEKRETATLKCYPIPRHDTVYWYQQGPGQDPQFLISFYEKMQSDKGSIPDRFSAQQFSDYHSELNMSSLELGDSALYFCASSLGPGGYTEAFFGQGTRLTVV.

This clonotype came up many times. The gene calls are TRBV28 and TRBJ1-1; TRBD1 might be the D (5 bases). V shed 7 bases and J shed 3 bases, with 15 bases lying between them. The germline gives CDR1 MDHEN, CDR2 SYDVKM. This CDR3 contains 14 residues. Written as DNA, the CDR3 is TGTGCCAGCATCCGGGGGGTATCGTACACTGAAGCTTTCTTT. Amino acids: CASIRGVSYTEAFF.

This clonotype was seen many times. The CDR3 loop reads CASSARPRPEGKNIQYF. The CDR3 DNA follows: TGCGCCAGCAGCGCCAGGCCTCGACCGGAGGGCAAAAACATTCAGTACTTC. The V call is TRBV5-1, the J call TRBJ2-4; tentatively, D is TRBD2 (6 bases). Trimming took off 4 bases at V and 3 bases at J, with 20 bases between the two ends. Germline values: CDR1 SGHRS, CDR2 YFSETQ. The CDR3 contains 17 residues.

On this clonotype: This may be a read error, as it is one base from a much larger clone. The genes are TRBV20-1 and TRBJ2-5; 9 nucleotides match TRBD2. The CDR3 totals 16 residues. The germline V gene encodes CDR1 DFQATT and CDR2 SNEGSKA (reference sequence). Here the CDR3 DNA reads TGCAGTGTTAGAGATCGGTTAGCGGGAGACGTAGAGACCCAGTACTTC. Protein: CSVRDRLAGDVETQYF.

This clonotype was recorded at least ten times. This sequence joins TRBV19 and TRBJ2-7; D remains unclear. This CDR3 comprises 15 residues. The germline gives CDR1 LNHDA, CDR2 SQIVND (reference sequence). Trimming shortened V by 1 base and J by 6 bases, and 16 bases separated the two germline ends. This CDR3 is CASSIGVTSGAEQYF. Written as DNA, the CDR3 is TGTGCCAGTAGTATAGGTGTTACATCTGGAGCCGAGCAGTACTTC.